This T cell receptor (beta chain) comes out of a study of blood T cells in healthy people across ages. Germline values: CDR1 MDHEN, CDR2 SYDVKM. The CDR3 has 16 residues. V shed 2 bases and J shed 0 bases, with 13 bases lying between them. A second PCR of roughly 7 to 11 cycles used a sample-barcoded 5' primer and a J-beta primer mix. TCRdb reprocessed the 5' RACE reads via MiXCR and lists one record per CDR3 protein. Among around 800,000 distinct CDR3 sequences listed, under 30% were seen once. This sample was shared with a second study, whose subject was T cells of mothers and their children.

The chain combines TRBV28 with TRBJ1-2; tentatively, D is TRBD1 (6 bases). Sequenced: blood. The origin of this receptor is a boy between 10 and 17 years old in good health. CDR3 protein: CASSLLRAGANYGYTF. Written as DNA, the CDR3 is TGTGCCAGCAGTTTACTCCGGGCAGGGGCTAACTATGGCTACACCTTC.